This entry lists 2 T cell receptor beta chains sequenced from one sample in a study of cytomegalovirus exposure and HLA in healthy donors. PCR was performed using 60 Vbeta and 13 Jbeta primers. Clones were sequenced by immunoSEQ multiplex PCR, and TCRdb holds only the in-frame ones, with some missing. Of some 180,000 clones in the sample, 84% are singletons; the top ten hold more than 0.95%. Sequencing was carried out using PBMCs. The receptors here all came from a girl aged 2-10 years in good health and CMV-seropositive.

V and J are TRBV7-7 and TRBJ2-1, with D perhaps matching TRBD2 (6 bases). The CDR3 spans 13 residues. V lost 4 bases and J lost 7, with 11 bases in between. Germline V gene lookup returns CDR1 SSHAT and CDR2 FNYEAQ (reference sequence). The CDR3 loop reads CASSSGLTNEQFF. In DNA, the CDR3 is TGTGCCAGCAGCTCGGGACTGACTAATGAGCAGTTCTTC.

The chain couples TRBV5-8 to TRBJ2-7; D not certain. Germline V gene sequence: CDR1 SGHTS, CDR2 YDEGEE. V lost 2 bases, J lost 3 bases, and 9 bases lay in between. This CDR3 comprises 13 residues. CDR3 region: CASSFPLYYEQYF. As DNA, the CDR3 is TGTGCCAGCAGCTTTCCTTTGTACTACGAGCAGTACTTC. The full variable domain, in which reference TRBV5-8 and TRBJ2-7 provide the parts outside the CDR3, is EAGVTQSPTHLIKTRGQQATLRCSPISGHTSVYWYQQALGLGLQFLLWYDEGEERNRGNFPPRFSGRQFPNYSSELNVNALELEDSALYLCASSFPLYYEQYFGPGTRLTVT.